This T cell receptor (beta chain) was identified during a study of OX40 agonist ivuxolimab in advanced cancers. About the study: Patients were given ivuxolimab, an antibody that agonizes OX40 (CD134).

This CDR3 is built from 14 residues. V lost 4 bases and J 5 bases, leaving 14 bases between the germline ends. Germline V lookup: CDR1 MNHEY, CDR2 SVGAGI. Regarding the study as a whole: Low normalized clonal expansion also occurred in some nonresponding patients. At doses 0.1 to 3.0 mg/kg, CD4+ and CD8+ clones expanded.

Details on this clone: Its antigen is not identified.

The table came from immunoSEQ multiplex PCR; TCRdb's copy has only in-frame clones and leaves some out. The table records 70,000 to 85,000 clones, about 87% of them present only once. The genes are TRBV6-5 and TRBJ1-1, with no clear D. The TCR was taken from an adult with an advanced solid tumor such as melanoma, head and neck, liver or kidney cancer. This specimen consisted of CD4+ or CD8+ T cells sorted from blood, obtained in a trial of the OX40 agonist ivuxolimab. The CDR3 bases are TGTGCCAGCAGTTGGACCTCCGGCCCTACTGAAGCTTTCTTT. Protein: CASSWTSGPTEAFF.